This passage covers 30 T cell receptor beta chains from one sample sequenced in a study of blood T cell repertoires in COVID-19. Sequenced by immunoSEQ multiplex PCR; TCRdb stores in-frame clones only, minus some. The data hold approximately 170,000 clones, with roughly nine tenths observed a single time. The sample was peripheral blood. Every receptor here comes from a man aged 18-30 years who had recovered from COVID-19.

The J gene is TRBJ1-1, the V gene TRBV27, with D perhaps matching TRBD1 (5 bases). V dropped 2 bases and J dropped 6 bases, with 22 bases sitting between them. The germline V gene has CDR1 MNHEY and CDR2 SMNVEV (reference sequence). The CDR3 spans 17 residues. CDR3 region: CASSLGKPKGRGSEAFF. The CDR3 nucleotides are TGTGCCAGCAGTTTAGGTAAACCGAAGGGGCGAGGTTCTGAAGCTTTCTTT.

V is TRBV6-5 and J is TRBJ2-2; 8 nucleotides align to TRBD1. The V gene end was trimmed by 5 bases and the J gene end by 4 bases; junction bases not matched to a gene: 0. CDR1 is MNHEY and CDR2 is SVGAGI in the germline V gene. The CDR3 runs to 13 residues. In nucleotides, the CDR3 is TGTGCCAGCAGTCAGGGGGCCACCGGGGAGCTGTTTTTT. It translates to CASSQGATGELFF.

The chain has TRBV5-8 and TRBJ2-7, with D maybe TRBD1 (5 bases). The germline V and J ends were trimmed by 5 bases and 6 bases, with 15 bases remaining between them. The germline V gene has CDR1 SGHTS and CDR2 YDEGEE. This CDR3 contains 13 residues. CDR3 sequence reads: CASSSGGASEQYF. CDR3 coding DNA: TGTGCCAGCAGTTCCGGTGGGGCCAGCGAGCAGTACTTC.

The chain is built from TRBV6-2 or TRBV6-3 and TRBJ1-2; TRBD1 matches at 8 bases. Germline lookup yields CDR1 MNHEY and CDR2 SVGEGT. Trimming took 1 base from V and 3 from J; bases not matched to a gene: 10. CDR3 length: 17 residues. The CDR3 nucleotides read TGTGCCAGCAGTTACTTAAGACCGGACAGGGAAGACTATGGCTACACCTTC. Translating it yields CASSYLRPDREDYGYTF.

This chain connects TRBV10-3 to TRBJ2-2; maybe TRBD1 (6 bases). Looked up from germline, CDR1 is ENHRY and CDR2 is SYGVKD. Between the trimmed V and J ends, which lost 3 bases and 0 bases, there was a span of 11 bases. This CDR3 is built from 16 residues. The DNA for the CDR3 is TGTGCCATCAGTGAACCTGGACAGCCGAACACCGGGGAGCTGTTTTTT. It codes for CAISEPGQPNTGELFF.

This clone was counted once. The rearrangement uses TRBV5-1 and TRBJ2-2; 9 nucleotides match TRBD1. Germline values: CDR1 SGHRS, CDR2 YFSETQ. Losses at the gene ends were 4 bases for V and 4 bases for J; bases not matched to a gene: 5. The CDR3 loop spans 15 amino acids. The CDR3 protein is CASSPGQGITGELFF. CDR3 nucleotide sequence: TGCGCCAGCAGCCCAGGACAGGGGATCACCGGGGAGCTGTTTTTT.

The CDR3 loop is CASHSRTGLADNEQFF. Here the CDR3 DNA reads TGTGCCAGTCATAGCCGGACAGGGCTCGCCGACAATGAGCAGTTCTTC. This chain links TRBV6-6 with TRBJ2-1; TRBD1 matches at 8 bases. Looked up from germline, CDR1 is MNHNY and CDR2 is SVGAGI (reference sequence). V gave up 9 bases and J gave up 5 bases; unmatched junction bases: 15. This CDR3 is built from 16 residues.

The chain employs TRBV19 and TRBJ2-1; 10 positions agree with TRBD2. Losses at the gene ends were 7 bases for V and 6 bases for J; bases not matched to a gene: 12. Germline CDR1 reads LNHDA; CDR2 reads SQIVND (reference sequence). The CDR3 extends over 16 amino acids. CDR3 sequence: CASMTGAGGRANEQFF. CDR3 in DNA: TGTGCCAGTATGACTGGAGCGGGAGGGCGGGCCAATGAGCAGTTCTTC.

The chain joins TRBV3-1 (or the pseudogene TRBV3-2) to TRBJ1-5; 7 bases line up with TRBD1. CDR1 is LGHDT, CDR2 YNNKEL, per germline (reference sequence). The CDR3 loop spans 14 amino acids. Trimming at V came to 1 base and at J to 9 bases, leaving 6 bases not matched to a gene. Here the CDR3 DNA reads TGTGCCAGCAGCCAAGGACAGGGCCTTAGGCCCCAGCATTTT. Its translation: CASSQGQGLRPQHF.

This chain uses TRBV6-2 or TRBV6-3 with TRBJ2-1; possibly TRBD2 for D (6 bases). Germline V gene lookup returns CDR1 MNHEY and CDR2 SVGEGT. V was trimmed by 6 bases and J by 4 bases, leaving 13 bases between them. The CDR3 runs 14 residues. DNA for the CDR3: TGTGCCAGCAGCAGTGCAGCGGGTTACAATGAGCAGTTCTTC. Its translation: CASSSAAGYNEQFF.

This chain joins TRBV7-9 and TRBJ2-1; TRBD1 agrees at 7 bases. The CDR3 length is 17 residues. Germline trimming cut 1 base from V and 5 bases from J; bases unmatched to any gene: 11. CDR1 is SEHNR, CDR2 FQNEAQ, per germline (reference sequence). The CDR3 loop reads CASSLVYRDREHNEQFF. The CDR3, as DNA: TGTGCCAGCAGCTTAGTGTATCGGGACAGAGAACACAATGAGCAGTTCTTC.

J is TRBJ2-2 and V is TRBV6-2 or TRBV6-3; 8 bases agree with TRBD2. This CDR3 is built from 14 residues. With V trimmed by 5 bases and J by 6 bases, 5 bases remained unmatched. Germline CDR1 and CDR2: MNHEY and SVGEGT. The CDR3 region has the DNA TGTGCCAGCAGTAGCGGGAGAGGAGCCGGGGAGCTGTTTTTT. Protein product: CASSSGRGAGELFF.

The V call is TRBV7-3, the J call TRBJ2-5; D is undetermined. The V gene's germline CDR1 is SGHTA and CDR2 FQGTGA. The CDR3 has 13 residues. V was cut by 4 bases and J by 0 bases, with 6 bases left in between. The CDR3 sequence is CASSSRYQETQYF. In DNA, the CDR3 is TGTGCCAGCAGCTCGAGGTACCAAGAGACCCAGTACTTC.

The CDR3 sequence is CASSSSGGPYNEQFF. CDR3 coding DNA: TGTGCCAGCAGCTCATCGGGAGGGCCATACAATGAGCAGTTCTTC. V and J are TRBV7-8 and TRBJ2-1; 8 nucleotides agree with TRBD2. The CDR3 extends over 15 amino acids. In germline, CDR1 is SGHVS, CDR2 FQNEAQ. V lost 4 bases, J lost 4 bases, and 6 bases stayed unmatched.

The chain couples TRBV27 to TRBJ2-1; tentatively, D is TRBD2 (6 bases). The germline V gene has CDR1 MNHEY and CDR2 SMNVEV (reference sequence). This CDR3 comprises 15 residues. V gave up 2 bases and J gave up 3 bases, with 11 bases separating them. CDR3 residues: CASSLGSSGYNEQFF. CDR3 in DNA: TGTGCCAGCAGTTTAGGAAGTAGCGGCTACAATGAGCAGTTCTTC.

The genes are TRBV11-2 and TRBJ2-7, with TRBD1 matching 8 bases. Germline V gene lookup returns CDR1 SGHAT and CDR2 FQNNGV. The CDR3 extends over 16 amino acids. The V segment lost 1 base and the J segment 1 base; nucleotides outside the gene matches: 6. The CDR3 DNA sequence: TGTGCCAGCAGCTTAGGACGGGACAGGTTATCCTACGAGCAGTACTTC. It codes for CASSLGRDRLSYEQYF.

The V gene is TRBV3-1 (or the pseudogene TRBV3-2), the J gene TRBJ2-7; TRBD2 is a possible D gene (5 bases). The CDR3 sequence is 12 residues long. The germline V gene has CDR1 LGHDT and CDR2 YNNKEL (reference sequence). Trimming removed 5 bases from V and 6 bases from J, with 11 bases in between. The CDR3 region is CASSSSWGEQYF. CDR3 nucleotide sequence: TGTGCCAGCAGCTCTAGCTGGGGCGAGCAGTACTTC.

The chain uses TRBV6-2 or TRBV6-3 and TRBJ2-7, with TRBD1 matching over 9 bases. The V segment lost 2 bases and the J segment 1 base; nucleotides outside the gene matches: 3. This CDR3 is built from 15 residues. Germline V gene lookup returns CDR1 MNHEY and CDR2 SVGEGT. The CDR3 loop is CASSYGGTGSYEQYF. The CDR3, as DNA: TGTGCCAGCAGTTACGGGGGGACAGGGTCCTACGAGCAGTACTTC.

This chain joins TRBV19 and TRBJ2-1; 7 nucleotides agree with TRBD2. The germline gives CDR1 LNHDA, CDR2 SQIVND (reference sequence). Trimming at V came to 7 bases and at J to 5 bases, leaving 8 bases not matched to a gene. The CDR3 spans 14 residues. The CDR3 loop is CASNPWEGHNEQFF. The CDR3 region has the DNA TGTGCCAGTAACCCTTGGGAGGGACACAATGAGCAGTTCTTC.

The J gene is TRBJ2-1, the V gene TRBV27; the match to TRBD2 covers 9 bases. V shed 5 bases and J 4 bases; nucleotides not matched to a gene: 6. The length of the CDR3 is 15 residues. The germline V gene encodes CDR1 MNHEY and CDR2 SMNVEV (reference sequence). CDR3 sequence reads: CASSLGTSGYNEQFF. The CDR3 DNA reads TGTGCCAGCAGTCTCGGCACTAGCGGGTACAATGAGCAGTTCTTC.

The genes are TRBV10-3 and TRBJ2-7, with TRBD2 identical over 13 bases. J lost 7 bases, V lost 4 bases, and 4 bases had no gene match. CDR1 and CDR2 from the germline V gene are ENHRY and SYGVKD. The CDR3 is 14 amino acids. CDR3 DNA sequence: TGTGCCATCAGTGGGACTAGCGGGAGCCGGGAGCAGTACTTC. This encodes CAISGTSGSREQYF.

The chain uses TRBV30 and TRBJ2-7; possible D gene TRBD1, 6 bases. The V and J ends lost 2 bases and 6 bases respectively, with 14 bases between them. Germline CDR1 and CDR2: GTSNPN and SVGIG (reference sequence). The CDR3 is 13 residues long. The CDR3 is CAWSPNRVREQYF. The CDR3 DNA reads TGTGCCTGGAGTCCAAACAGGGTCCGCGAGCAGTACTTC.

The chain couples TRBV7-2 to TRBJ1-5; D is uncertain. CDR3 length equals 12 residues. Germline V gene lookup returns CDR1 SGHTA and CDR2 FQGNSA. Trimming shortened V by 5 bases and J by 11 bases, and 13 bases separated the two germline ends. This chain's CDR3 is CASSLAGGAQHF. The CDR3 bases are TGTGCCAGCAGCCTGGCTGGAGGTGCCCAGCATTTT.

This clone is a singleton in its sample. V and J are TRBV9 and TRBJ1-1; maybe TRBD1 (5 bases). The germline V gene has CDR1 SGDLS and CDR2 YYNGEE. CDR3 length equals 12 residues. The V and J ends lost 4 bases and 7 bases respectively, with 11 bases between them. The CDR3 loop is CASSLQGNEAFF. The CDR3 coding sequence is TGTGCCAGCAGCCTCCAGGGTAATGAAGCTTTCTTT.

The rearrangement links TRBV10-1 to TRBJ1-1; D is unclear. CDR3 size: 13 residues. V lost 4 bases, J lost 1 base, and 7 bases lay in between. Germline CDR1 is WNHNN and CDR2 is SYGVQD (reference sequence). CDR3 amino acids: CASSASRNTEAFF. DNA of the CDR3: TGCGCCAGCAGTGCTTCCCGGAACACTGAAGCTTTCTTT.

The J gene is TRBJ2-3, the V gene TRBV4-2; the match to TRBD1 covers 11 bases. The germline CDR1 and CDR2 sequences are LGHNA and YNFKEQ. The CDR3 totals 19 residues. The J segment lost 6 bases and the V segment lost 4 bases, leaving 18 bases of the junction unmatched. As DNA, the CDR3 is TGTGCCAGCAGCCGCAATCTCCCTCGCGGACAGGGGGCTATGGATACGCAGTATTTT. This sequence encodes CASSRNLPRGQGAMDTQYF.

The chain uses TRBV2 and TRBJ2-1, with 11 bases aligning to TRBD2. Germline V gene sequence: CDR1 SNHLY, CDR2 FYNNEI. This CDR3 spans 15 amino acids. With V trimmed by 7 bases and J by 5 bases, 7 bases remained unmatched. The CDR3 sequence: CASTVAGGRNNEQFF. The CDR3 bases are TGTGCCAGCACCGTAGCGGGAGGGAGAAACAATGAGCAGTTCTTC. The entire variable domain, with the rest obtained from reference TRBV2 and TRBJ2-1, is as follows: EPEVTQTPSHQVTQMGQEVILRCVPISNHLYFYWYRQILGQKVEFLVSFYNNEISEKSEIFDDQFSVERPDGSNFTLKIRSTKLEDSAMYFCASTVAGGRNNEQFFGPGTRLTVL.

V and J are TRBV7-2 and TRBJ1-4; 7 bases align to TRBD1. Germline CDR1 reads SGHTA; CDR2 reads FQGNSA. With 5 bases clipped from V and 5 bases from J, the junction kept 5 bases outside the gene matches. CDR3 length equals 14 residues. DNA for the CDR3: TGTGCCAGCAGCACGACAGGGCCCAATGAAAAACTGTTTTTT. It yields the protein CASSTTGPNEKLFF. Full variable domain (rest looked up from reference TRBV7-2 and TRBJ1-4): GAGVSQSPSNKVTEKGKDVELRCDPISGHTALYWYRQSLGQGLEFLIYFQGNSAPDKSGLPSDRFSAERTGGSVSTLTIQRTQQEDSAVYLCASSTTGPNEKLFFGSGTQLSVL.

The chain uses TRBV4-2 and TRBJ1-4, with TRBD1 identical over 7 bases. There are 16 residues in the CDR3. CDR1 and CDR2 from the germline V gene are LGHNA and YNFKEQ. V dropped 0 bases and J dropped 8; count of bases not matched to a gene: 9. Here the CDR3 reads CASSQDEGGAPEKLFF. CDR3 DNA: TGTGCCAGCAGCCAAGATGAAGGGGGCGCCCCGGAAAAACTGTTTTTT.

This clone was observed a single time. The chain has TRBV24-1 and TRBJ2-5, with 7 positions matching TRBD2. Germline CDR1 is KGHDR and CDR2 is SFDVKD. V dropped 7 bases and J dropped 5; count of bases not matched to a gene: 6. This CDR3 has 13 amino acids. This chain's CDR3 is CATSAGVWETQYF. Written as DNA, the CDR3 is TGTGCCACCAGCGCGGGGGTGTGGGAGACCCAGTACTTC.